The 21 T cell receptor beta chains below all came from one sample that was sequenced in a study of T cell responses to AZD1222 COVID-19 vaccine. Clones were read by immunoSEQ multiplex PCR, and TCRdb kept only the in-frame ones, dropping some. The sample records more than 150,000 clones, about nine tenths being singletons. Sequencing was performed on peripheral blood, taken on day 0 of AZD1222 vaccination. Source of these receptors: an adult in good health.

This clone was recorded a few times. The chain recombines TRBV15 with TRBJ1-4; D is undetermined. The CDR3 totals 16 residues. The germline gives CDR1 LNHNV, CDR2 YYDKDF (reference sequence). V was cut by 4 bases and J by 0 bases, with 12 bases left in between. The CDR3, as DNA: TGTGCCACCAGCACTCCGACGGCGGCAACTAATGAAAAACTGTTTTTT. It yields the protein CATSTPTAATNEKLFF.

This rearrangement joins TRBV18 to TRBJ1-2; a possible D gene is TRBD1 (6 bases). Trimming cost V 5 bases and J 4 bases, with 14 bases left between them. The CDR3 runs to 14 residues. The germline V gene has CDR1 KGHSH and CDR2 LQKENI. CDR3 residues: CASSTGLEFYGYTF. The CDR3 nucleotides read TGTGCCAGCTCAACAGGGTTGGAGTTCTATGGCTACACCTTC.

The chain recombines TRBV5-4 with TRBJ2-5; 13 bases match TRBD2. This CDR3 contains 15 residues. CDR1 is SGHNT, CDR2 YYREEE, per germline (reference sequence). Trimming took 4 bases from V and 5 from J; bases not matched to a gene: 5. The CDR3 nucleotides are TGTGCCAGCAGCGAGGGACTAGCGGGAATGGAGACCCAGTACTTC. Translated: CASSEGLAGMETQYF. Variable domain in full (rest from reference TRBV5-4 and TRBJ2-5): ETGVTQSPTHLIKTRGQQVTLRCSSQSGHNTVSWYQQALGQGPQFIFQYYREEENGRGNFPPRFSGLQFPNYSSELNVNALELDDSALYLCASSEGLAGMETQYFGPGTRLLVL.

The chain links TRBV18 to TRBJ2-1; D gene ambiguous. The V end lost 0 bases, the J end lost 5 bases, and 8 bases lay between the germline ends. Germline V gene sequence: CDR1 KGHSH, CDR2 LQKENI. This CDR3 is built from 14 residues. The CDR3 DNA is TGTGCCAGCTCACCACCAGGCAGTCACAATGAGCAGTTCTTC. Amino acids: CASSPPGSHNEQFF.

The chain has TRBV5-6 and TRBJ2-1; TRBD2 matches 11 bases. The CDR3 spans 17 residues. Germline CDR1 is SGHDT and CDR2 is YYEEEE. V shed 4 bases, J shed 0 bases, and the junction held 6 bases outside the gene matches. CDR3: CASSPSGRHLSYNEQFF. CDR3 in DNA: TGTGCCAGCAGCCCTAGCGGGAGGCACCTCTCCTACAATGAGCAGTTCTTC.

In its sample, this clone was seen once. This chain connects TRBV11-3 to TRBJ2-2, with D maybe TRBD2 (5 bases). This CDR3 spans 14 amino acids. Trimming removed 6 bases at V and 4 bases at J, with 12 bases between. CDR1 SGHNT and CDR2 YENEEA come from the germline V gene. The CDR3 loop reads CASSSSGSTGELFF. The CDR3 nucleotides read TGTGCCAGCAGTTCCTCGGGGTCCACCGGGGAGCTGTTTTTT.

The genes are TRBV6-5 and TRBJ1-2; D might be TRBD1 (5 bases). From germline, CDR1 is MNHEY and CDR2 SVGAGI. V dropped 5 bases and J dropped 2 bases, with 12 bases sitting between them. CDR3 size: 14 residues. CDR3 nucleotides: TGTGCCAGCAGTACAGGAGAGGGGAACTATGGCTACACCTTC. Translation gives CASSTGEGNYGYTF.

The V and J genes are TRBV27 and TRBJ2-2; possible D gene TRBD2, 5 bases. From germline, CDR1 is MNHEY and CDR2 SMNVEV (reference sequence). Between the trimmed V and J ends, which lost 2 bases and 0 bases, there was a span of 13 bases. The CDR3 runs to 17 residues. CDR3 DNA sequence: TGTGCCAGCAGTTTAAGGATGAGCGGAGCGAACACCGGGGAGCTGTTTTTT. It encodes CASSLRMSGANTGELFF.

This rearrangement joins TRBV6-2 or TRBV6-3 to TRBJ1-2; D gene uncertain. This CDR3 has 14 residues. The V and J ends lost 2 bases and 6 bases respectively, with 13 bases between them. Per the germline V gene, CDR1 is MNHEY and CDR2 is SVGEGT. CDR3 coding DNA: TGTGCCAGCAGTTACGAATCGGGGATCGATGGCTACACCTTC. Translated: CASSYESGIDGYTF.

This chain connects TRBV7-3 to TRBJ2-2; 11 positions match TRBD2. This CDR3 has 17 amino acids. With 0 bases clipped from V and 6 bases from J, the junction kept 6 bases outside the gene matches. Looked up from germline, CDR1 is SGHTA and CDR2 is FQGTGA. The CDR3, as DNA: TGTGCCAGCAGCTTAACAGGAATAGCGGGAGGGTCCGGGGAGCTGTTTTTT. Its protein is CASSLTGIAGGSGELFF.

The chain is built from TRBV18 and TRBJ2-7; the match to TRBD1 covers 7 bases. Losses at the gene ends were 1 base for V and 6 bases for J; bases not matched to a gene: 9. This CDR3 has 15 amino acids. The V gene's germline CDR1 is KGHSH and CDR2 LQKENI. CDR3 sequence (DNA): TGTGCCAGCTCACCACTAGACAGGGCAGTCGGCGAGCAGTACTTC. Its protein product is CASSPLDRAVGEQYF.

The V gene is TRBV6-2 or TRBV6-3, the J gene TRBJ1-5; D possibly corresponds to TRBD1 (5 bases). CDR1 MNHEY and CDR2 SVGEGT come from the germline V gene. The V end was cut by 6 bases, the J end by 2 bases, with 17 bases between. The CDR3 consists of 16 residues. DNA for the CDR3: TGTGCCAGCAGCTTGACACATCTCAGGGGCAATCAGCCCCAGCATTTT. It encodes CASSLTHLRGNQPQHF.

This clone turned up a few times. This chain joins TRBV19 and TRBJ2-6; D possibly matches TRBD1 or TRBD2 (5 bases each). With 4 bases removed from V and 1 base from J, the gap between germline ends came to 5 bases. This CDR3 spans 14 amino acids. Germline lookup yields CDR1 LNHDA and CDR2 SQIVND (reference sequence). The CDR3 DNA follows: TGTGCCAGTAGTAGGGGGTCTGGGGCCAACGTCCTGACTTTC. Translating it yields CASSRGSGANVLTF. The full variable domain, in which reference TRBV19 and TRBJ2-6 provide the parts outside the CDR3, is DGGITQSPKYLFRKEGQNVTLSCEQNLNHDAMYWYRQDPGQGLRLIYYSQIVNDFQKGDIAEGYSVSREKKESFPLTVTSAQKNPTAFYLCASSRGSGANVLTFGAGSRLTVL.

This sequence joins TRBV11-2 and TRBJ1-5; 8 bases fit TRBD1. The length of the CDR3 is 13 residues. The junction had 5 bases not matched to a gene; V was cut back by 5 bases and J by 8 bases. Per the germline V gene, CDR1 is SGHAT and CDR2 is FQNNGV. CDR3 coding DNA: TGTGCCAGCAGCCAGGACAGGGCTGAGCCCCAGCATTTT. It yields the protein CASSQDRAEPQHF.

The gene calls are TRBV5-4 and TRBJ2-5; 10 nucleotides line up with TRBD2. With V trimmed by 7 bases and J by 0 bases, 9 bases remained unmatched. This CDR3 spans 16 amino acids. Germline V gene sequence: CDR1 SGHNT, CDR2 YYREEE (reference sequence). This chain's CDR3 is CASGSVAGGNQETQYF. DNA of the CDR3: TGTGCCAGCGGATCCGTAGCGGGAGGCAACCAAGAGACCCAGTACTTC.

The chain combines TRBV10-3 with TRBJ2-3, with D unclear. The CDR3 is made up of 13 amino acids. CDR1 is ENHRY and CDR2 is SYGVKD in the germline V gene. With 10 bases removed from V and 3 bases from J, the gap between germline ends came to 14 bases. The CDR3 sequence: CATTTTPTDTQYF. The CDR3 DNA reads TGTGCCACCACGACCACACCTACAGATACGCAGTATTTT.

This rearrangement joins TRBV7-2 to TRBJ1-5; no reliable D call. Trimming removed 5 bases from V and 3 bases from J, with 11 bases in between. Germline CDR1 is SGHTA and CDR2 is FQGNSA. The CDR3 has 14 amino acids. DNA of the CDR3: TGTGCCAGCAGCCCGGCGGAGGCCAATCAGCCCCAGCATTTT. Translating gives CASSPAEANQPQHF.

This chain joins TRBV5-4 and TRBJ1-1, with a tentative D call TRBD1 (5 bases). The CDR3 spans 13 residues. Germline CDR1 reads SGHNT; CDR2 reads YYREEE (reference sequence). Deletions cut 1 base from V and 4 bases from J, with 8 bases between. In DNA, the CDR3 is TGTGCCAGCAGCTTGCGGGGGGTCACTGAAGCTTTCTTT. Its protein product is CASSLRGVTEAFF.

This clone was observed once. The chain employs TRBV4-2 and TRBJ2-1; 12 nucleotides match TRBD2. The CDR3 is 13 amino acids. Trimming cost V 9 bases and J 7 bases; bases outside gene matches: 4. CDR1 LGHNA and CDR2 YNFKEQ come from the germline V gene. The CDR3 reads CASRTSGKNEQFF. CDR3 nucleotides: TGTGCCAGTCGGACTAGCGGGAAGAATGAGCAGTTCTTC.

This chain connects TRBV27 to TRBJ1-4; unclear D gene. V was trimmed by 3 bases and J by 9 bases, leaving 11 bases between them. There are 13 residues in the CDR3. Germline V gene data show CDR1 as MNHEY and CDR2 as SMNVEV (reference sequence). CDR3 nucleotide sequence: TGTGCCAGCAGTTTGAGTGGGAGGAAAAAACTGTTTTTT. Residues: CASSLSGRKKLFF.

CDR3 nucleotide sequence: TGTGCCAGCAGCCAGCGACACGCCGGGGAGCTGTTTTTT. Encoded protein: CASSQRHAGELFF. This chain joins TRBV7-9 and TRBJ2-2; D gene ambiguous. Germline CDR1 reads SEHNR; CDR2 reads FQNEAQ (reference sequence). V lost 5 bases and J lost 6, with 10 bases in between. The CDR3 is made up of 13 amino acids.